This entry lists 22 T cell receptor beta chains sequenced from one sample in a study of graft-versus-host responses after intestinal transplantation. The table came from immunoSEQ multiplex PCR; TCRdb's copy has only in-frame clones and leaves some out. This table holds about 45,000 clones, roughly 90% found once. This specimen consisted of PBMCs, obtained 524 days after transplant. The receptors were gathered from a human patient who received an intestinal transplant, so some T cells may come from the graft donor.

This chain links TRBV4-1 with TRBJ2-7; TRBD2 matches at 7 bases. V was clipped by 4 bases and J by 2 bases; unmatched bases: 8. Germline loops: CDR1 MGHRA, CDR2 YSYEKL. The CDR3 covers 15 residues. CDR3 region: CASSPEDRGAYEQYF. The CDR3 DNA reads TGCGCCAGCAGCCCGGAGGATCGGGGGGCCTACGAGCAGTACTTC.

The chain carries TRBV19 and TRBJ1-2; the D gene is possibly TRBD1 (5 bases). Per the germline V gene, CDR1 is LNHDA and CDR2 is SQIVND (reference sequence). The V gene lost 6 bases and the J gene lost 3 bases, with 14 bases spanning the gap. The CDR3 consists of 14 residues. The CDR3 bases are TGTGCCAGTAGACAGGTTGGGTTGGACTATGGCTACACCTTC. Its protein product is CASRQVGLDYGYTF.

This clone turned up a few times. J is TRBJ2-2 and V is TRBV5-1; TRBD2 might be the D (6 bases). The CDR3 runs 15 residues. V dropped 5 bases and J dropped 5 bases, with 16 bases sitting between them. Germline V gene lookup returns CDR1 SGHRS and CDR2 YFSETQ. CDR3 sequence reads: CASRGLADGTGELFF. The CDR3 DNA is TGCGCCAGCAGAGGGTTAGCGGATGGGACCGGGGAGCTGTTTTTT.

V and J are TRBV6-1 and TRBJ2-1; D not resolved. In germline, CDR1 is MNHNS, CDR2 SASEGT. The CDR3 length is 16 residues. Trimming removed 4 bases from V and 0 bases from J, with 13 bases in between. The CDR3 DNA is TGTGCCAGCAGTGGGGCAGTCCGATCCTCCTACAATGAGCAGTTCTTC. As protein: CASSGAVRSSYNEQFF.

This chain connects TRBV15 to TRBJ2-7, with unresolved D. V was clipped by 3 bases and J by 4 bases, with 13 bases between them. There are 14 residues in the CDR3. Looked up from germline, CDR1 is LNHNV and CDR2 is YYDKDF (reference sequence). In DNA form, the CDR3 reads TGTGCCACCAGCAGGGGAATGGGCCAGTACGAGCAGTACTTC. Its translation: CATSRGMGQYEQYF.

This clone is a singleton in its sample. The chain recombines TRBV7-2 with TRBJ1-1; D unclear. The V gene lost 1 base and the J gene lost 4 bases, with 10 bases spanning the gap. Germline values: CDR1 SGHTA, CDR2 FQGNSA. This CDR3 spans 14 amino acids. This CDR3 is CASSLGVLSTEAFF. CDR3 bases: TGTGCCAGCAGCTTAGGAGTGTTGAGCACTGAAGCTTTCTTT.

This clone was seen only a few times. This sequence joins TRBV4-1 and TRBJ2-5; the match to TRBD2 covers 9 bases. This CDR3 has 16 amino acids. CDR1 MGHRA and CDR2 YSYEKL come from the germline V gene. The junction had 10 bases not matched to a gene; V was cut back by 4 bases and J by 4 bases. The DNA for the CDR3 is TGCGCCAGCAGCCCGGACGGGCGGGAGGGAGGAGAGACCCAGTACTTC. Its protein is CASSPDGREGGETQYF.

The rearrangement uses TRBV18 and TRBJ1-1; 7 bases are a match to TRBD1. J gave up 7 bases and V 6 bases, and 8 bases lay outside the gene matches. The germline gives CDR1 KGHSH, CDR2 LQKENI. The CDR3 runs 13 residues. CDR3 nucleotides: TGTGCCAGCTCCTCGAAGGGACAGATTGAAGCTTTCTTT. As protein: CASSSKGQIEAFF.

This sequence joins TRBV5-1 and TRBJ2-5; no definite D call. This CDR3 is built from 13 residues. Germline-derived CDR1 and CDR2 are SGHRS and YFSETQ. The V end was cut by 5 bases, the J end by 2 bases, with 10 bases between. The CDR3 protein is CASRSGPQETQYF. The CDR3 bases are TGCGCCAGCAGGTCCGGGCCTCAAGAGACCCAGTACTTC.

The rearrangement links TRBV11-1 to TRBJ2-7; possibly TRBD2 for D (6 bases). This CDR3 contains 13 residues. V was shortened by 5 bases and J by 4 bases, with 12 bases between the two germline ends. CDR1 SGHAT and CDR2 FQDESV come from the germline V gene (reference sequence). In DNA form, the CDR3 reads TGTGCCAGCAGCCGGGGGTTCGAGTACGAGCAGTACTTC. Protein sequence: CASSRGFEYEQYF.

The chain uses TRBV7-2 and TRBJ2-2; D is uncertain. Germline V gene lookup returns CDR1 SGHTA and CDR2 FQGNSA. Trimming shortened V by 1 base and J by 1 base, and 10 bases separated the two germline ends. The CDR3 has 16 residues. CDR3 DNA sequence: TGTGCCAGCAGCTTAGAGTGGCTACGGAACACCGGGGAGCTGTTTTTT. The encoded protein is CASSLEWLRNTGELFF. Full variable domain (rest looked up from reference TRBV7-2 and TRBJ2-2): GAGVSQSPSNKVTEKGKDVELRCDPISGHTALYWYRQSLGQGLEFLIYFQGNSAPDKSGLPSDRFSAERTGGSVSTLTIQRTQQEDSAVYLCASSLEWLRNTGELFFGEGSRLTVL.

This chain uses TRBV5-5 with TRBJ2-2, with unresolved D. The CDR3 covers 14 residues. V lost 0 bases to trimming and J lost 2 bases, with 5 bases between them. The V gene's germline CDR1 is SGHKS and CDR2 YYEKEE (reference sequence). The CDR3 region has the DNA TGTGCCAGCAGCTTGGGGAAAAACACCGGGGAGCTGTTTTTT. It translates to CASSLGKNTGELFF.

The J gene is TRBJ2-7, the V gene TRBV4-2; D gene ambiguous. Trimming stripped 3 bases from V and 5 bases from J, with 17 bases between. The germline gives CDR1 LGHNA, CDR2 YNFKEQ. The CDR3 totals 15 residues. In DNA, the CDR3 is TGTGCCAGCAGCCATTACTACCGTATGAGGAACGAGCAGTACTTC. Translated: CASSHYYRMRNEQYF.

This chain joins TRBV27 and TRBJ2-7; TRBD1 agrees at 8 bases. The CDR3 length is 14 residues. Trimming took 6 bases from V and 0 from J; bases not matched to a gene: 4. CDR1 is MNHEY and CDR2 is SMNVEV in the germline V gene (reference sequence). CDR3 protein: CASRTGQGSYEQYF. The CDR3 nucleotides read TGTGCCAGCAGGACAGGACAGGGCTCCTACGAGCAGTACTTC.

This clone was seen just once. The V gene is TRBV19, the J gene TRBJ2-7; 9 bases are a match to TRBD2. The V gene's germline CDR1 is LNHDA and CDR2 SQIVND (reference sequence). The CDR3 extends over 14 amino acids. V was clipped by 5 bases and J by 4 bases; unmatched bases: 6. CDR3 amino acids: CASSQTSGIYEQYF. CDR3 coding DNA: TGTGCCAGTAGTCAGACTAGCGGAATTTACGAGCAGTACTTC.

As DNA, the CDR3 is TGCGCCAGCAGCCAAGTAGACGGGGTCGGGGAGACCCAGTACTTC. It yields the protein CASSQVDGVGETQYF. The gene calls are TRBV4-1 and TRBJ2-5, with D perhaps matching TRBD2 (5 bases). Germline V gives CDR1 MGHRA, CDR2 YSYEKL. Between the trimmed V and J ends, which lost 1 base and 5 bases, there was a span of 14 bases. CDR3 length equals 15 residues.

This clone was seen just once. The chain recombines TRBV21-1 with TRBJ1-2; TRBD1 is the table's D call and was not checked against the DNA. TRBV21-1 is a pseudogene segment. CDR3 length: 14 residues. The DNA of the CDR3 is TGTGCCAGCAGCAAAAGTACAGGTGGCTATGGCTACACCTTC. Its protein product is CASSKSTGGYGYTF.

V usage is TRBV7-9 and J usage is TRBJ2-7; D not resolved. Looked up from germline, CDR1 is SEHNR and CDR2 is FQNEAQ (reference sequence). This CDR3 is built from 11 residues. Trimming took 3 bases from V and 1 from J, leaving 1 base between them. This CDR3 is CASSFSYEQYF. CDR3 nucleotides: TGTGCCAGCAGCTTTTCCTACGAGCAGTACTTC.

The chain recombines TRBV4-3 with TRBJ1-1; tentative D call: TRBD1 (6 bases). This CDR3 has 15 amino acids. Deletions cut 4 bases from V and 2 bases from J, with 14 bases between. The V gene's germline CDR1 is LGHNA and CDR2 YSLEER. The CDR3 loop is CASSLETGANTEAFF. CDR3 nucleotide sequence: TGCGCCAGCAGCCTCGAGACGGGGGCTAACACTGAAGCTTTCTTT.

This chain joins TRBV5-4 and TRBJ2-3; TRBD1 might be the D (6 bases). CDR1 is SGHNT, CDR2 YYREEE, per germline (reference sequence). Trimming removed 0 bases from V and 3 bases from J, with 14 bases in between. The CDR3 sequence is 16 residues long. CDR3 residues: CASSLERGTSTDTQYF. The CDR3 DNA sequence: TGTGCCAGCAGCTTGGAAAGGGGGACATCGACAGATACGCAGTATTTT.

This clone was seen just once. The CDR3 DNA follows: TGTGCCAGCAGTTACTCTCGACGGGAGGGTTACAATGAGCAGTTCTTC. This sequence encodes CASSYSRREGYNEQFF. The gene calls are TRBV6-5 and TRBJ2-1, with 8 bases lining up with TRBD2. CDR1 is MNHEY and CDR2 is SVGAGI in the germline V gene. CDR3 length: 16 amino acids. Trimming took 0 bases from V and 4 from J; bases not matched to a gene: 5.

CDR3 amino acids: CASNLRLRFTEAFF. CDR3 sequence (DNA): TGCGCCAGCAACCTCAGACTCAGGTTCACTGAAGCTTTCTTT. V usage is TRBV10-2 and J usage is TRBJ1-1; D uncertain. The length of the CDR3 is 14 residues. V dropped 7 bases and J dropped 4 bases, with 16 bases sitting between them. Germline-derived CDR1 and CDR2 are WSHSY and SAAADI.